This T cell receptor (beta chain) was profiled in a study of naive and memory T cell subsets. Amplification of ligated cDNA took four PCR rounds with SP2 and nested alpha and beta constant primers. Each CDR3 protein is one row after TCRdb ran MiXCR on the UMI-ligation and nested PCR reads. The sample has 20,000 to 25,000 distinct CDR3 sequences, approximately 6.5% seen once. Trimming left V 4 bases short and J 2 bases short, with 12 bases between. From germline, CDR1 is LGHDT and CDR2 YNNKEL (reference sequence). This CDR3 has 14 amino acids. The treatment denotes: skin biopsy from PPD injection site in Mantoux-positive individual. TCR cDNA received a 3' ligated oligonucleotide that carried a UMI. Reverse transcription used DNase-treated unsorted total RNA, aiming for 1 to 1000 ng.

Sequences were derived from skin, sampled from a tuberculin skin test site. This chain connects TRBV3-1 to TRBJ2-7, with a tentative D call TRBD2 (5 bases). The receptor was derived from an adult in good health. The CDR3 DNA sequence: TGTGCCAGCAGCCTATCTGGACTTACCTACGAGCAGTACTTC. Encoded protein: CASSLSGLTYEQYF.